The 11 T cell receptor beta chains below come from one sample, sequenced in a study of blood T cell repertoires in COVID-19. Clones were sequenced by immunoSEQ multiplex PCR, and TCRdb holds only the in-frame ones, with some missing. The sample has about 94,000 clones, about 83% seen once. Material: peripheral blood. The receptors stem from a human donor in a cohort sampled during active COVID-19.

The chain links TRBV27 to TRBJ1-6; 8 nucleotides line up with TRBD1. The CDR3 consists of 14 residues. CDR1 is MNHEY and CDR2 is SMNVEV in the germline V gene (reference sequence). The trim removed 6 bases at V and 9 bases at J, leaving 7 bases unmatched. The CDR3 DNA is TGTGCCAGCAGAGAGACAGGGGTCGGTTCACCCCTCCACTTT. Protein: CASRETGVGSPLHF.

J is TRBJ2-5 and V is TRBV4-3, with 10 bases matching TRBD2. The V segment lost 3 bases and the J segment 5 bases; nucleotides outside the gene matches: 6. CDR1 LGHNA and CDR2 YSLEER come from the germline V gene. The length of the CDR3 is 15 residues. The CDR3 is CASSQRLAGSETQYF. The DNA of the CDR3 is TGCGCCAGCAGCCAGAGACTAGCGGGTTCGGAGACCCAGTACTTC.

This chain links TRBV18 with TRBJ2-1; TRBD2 matches 7 bases. This CDR3 has 18 residues. Germline V lookup: CDR1 KGHSH, CDR2 LQKENI. V shed 3 bases, J shed 0 bases, and the junction held 11 bases outside the gene matches. CDR3 amino acids: CASSPGLLALSSYNEQFF. The CDR3 DNA follows: TGTGCCAGCTCACCTGGTCTACTAGCGTTGAGCTCCTACAATGAGCAGTTCTTC.

A single count supports this clone. The chain carries TRBV7-2 and TRBJ1-5; 8 bases map to TRBD1. This CDR3 spans 14 amino acids. From germline, CDR1 is SGHTA and CDR2 FQGNSA. After removal of 5 bases from V and 4 bases from J, the junction contained 4 bases not matched to a gene. DNA for the CDR3: TGTGCCAGCAGCACCGACAGGGGAAATCAGCCCCAGCATTTT. Protein sequence: CASSTDRGNQPQHF.

The V gene is TRBV24-1, the J gene TRBJ2-3; the match to TRBD1 covers 11 bases. Per the germline V gene, CDR1 is KGHDR and CDR2 is SFDVKD. The CDR3 loop spans 14 amino acids. The J segment lost 4 bases and the V segment lost 12 bases, leaving 8 bases of the junction unmatched. CDR3 DNA: TGTGCCTCCGGACAGGGGGCTTTGGCAGATACGCAGTATTTT. It codes for CASGQGALADTQYF.

The J gene is TRBJ2-2, the V gene TRBV7-3, with 7 bases aligning to TRBD1. Germline CDR1 and CDR2: SGHTA and FQGTGA. Losses at the gene ends were 4 bases for V and 5 bases for J; bases not matched to a gene: 7. There are 15 residues in the CDR3. The DNA for the CDR3 is TGTGCCAGCAGCTCCCGACAGGGATGGACCGGGGAGCTGTTTTTT. Translated, it gives CASSSRQGWTGELFF.

The CDR3 DNA reads TGTGCCAGCAGCTTAATAGGGGGTAAAGATGGCTACACCTTC. This gives the protein CASSLIGGKDGYTF. The rearrangement uses TRBV7-3 and TRBJ1-2; maybe TRBD1 (6 bases). With 1 base removed from V and 6 bases from J, the gap between germline ends came to 12 bases. There are 14 residues in the CDR3. CDR1 is SGHTA and CDR2 is FQGTGA in the germline V gene.

This clone was seen once. This chain joins TRBV9 and TRBJ2-5; 8 bases line up with TRBD2. J was trimmed by 5 bases and V by 4 bases; bases with no gene match: 10. Germline values: CDR1 SGDLS, CDR2 YYNGEE. This CDR3 contains 15 residues. CDR3 coding DNA: TGTGCCAGCAGCCCCGGGGTAGCGGGGATGGAGACCCAGTACTTC. Protein: CASSPGVAGMETQYF. Complete variable domain (other parts from reference TRBV9 and TRBJ2-5): DSGVTQTPKHLITATGQRVTLRCSPRSGDLSVYWYQQSLDQGLQFLIQYYNGEERAKGNILERFSAQQFPDLHSELNLSSLELGDSALYFCASSPGVAGMETQYFGPGTRLLVL.

This clone was observed a single time. This chain joins TRBV18 and TRBJ2-1; perhaps TRBD1 as D (5 bases). V shed 3 bases and J shed 8 bases, with 14 bases lying between them. Germline CDR1 is KGHSH and CDR2 is LQKENI. This CDR3 has 14 amino acids. The CDR3 region has the DNA TGTGCCAGCTCACCTGGCAGGGATGGAGATGAGCAGTTCTTC. This codes for CASSPGRDGDEQFF.

This clone was counted only a few times. The chain carries TRBV9 and TRBJ2-4; D is possibly TRBD2 (6 bases). The CDR3 has 13 amino acids. V dropped 2 bases and J dropped 7 bases, with 10 bases sitting between them. Looked up from germline, CDR1 is SGDLS and CDR2 is YYNGEE. In DNA, the CDR3 is TGTGCCAGCAGCGTGGGGGACTCTAACATTCAGTACTTC. Its translation: CASSVGDSNIQYF.

This chain uses TRBV3-1 (or the pseudogene TRBV3-2) with TRBJ2-4, with D possibly matching TRBD2 (7 bases). V lost 2 bases and J lost 4, with 18 bases in between. The V gene's germline CDR1 is LGHDT and CDR2 YNNKEL (reference sequence). The CDR3 extends over 17 amino acids. DNA for the CDR3: TGTGCCAGCAGCCAAAGGGGGGGGTTCGGACAGAAAAACATTCAGTACTTC. As protein: CASSQRGGFGQKNIQYF.